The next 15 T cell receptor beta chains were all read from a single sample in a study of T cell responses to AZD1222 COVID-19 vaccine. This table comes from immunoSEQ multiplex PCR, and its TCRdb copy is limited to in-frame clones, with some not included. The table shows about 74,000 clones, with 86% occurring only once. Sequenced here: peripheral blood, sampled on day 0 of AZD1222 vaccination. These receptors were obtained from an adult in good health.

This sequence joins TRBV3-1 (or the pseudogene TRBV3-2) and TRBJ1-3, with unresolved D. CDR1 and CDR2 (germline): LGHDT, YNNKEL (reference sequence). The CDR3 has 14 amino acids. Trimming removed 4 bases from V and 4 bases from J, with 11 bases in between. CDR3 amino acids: CASSPDNRGNTIYF. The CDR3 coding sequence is TGTGCCAGCAGCCCCGATAACCGGGGAAACACCATATATTTT.

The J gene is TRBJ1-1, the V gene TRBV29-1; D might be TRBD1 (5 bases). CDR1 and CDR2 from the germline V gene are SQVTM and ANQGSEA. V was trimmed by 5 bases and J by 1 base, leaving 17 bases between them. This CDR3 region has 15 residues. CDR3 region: CSVSDPGRKNTEAFF. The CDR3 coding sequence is TGCAGCGTTTCTGACCCGGGACGTAAGAACACTGAAGCTTTCTTT. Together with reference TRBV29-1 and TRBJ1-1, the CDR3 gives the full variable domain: SAVISQKPSRDICQRGTSLTIQCQVDSQVTMMFWYRQQPGQSLTLIATANQGSEATYESGFVIDKFPISRPNLTFSTLTVSNMSPEDSSIYLCSVSDPGRKNTEAFFGQGTRLTVV.

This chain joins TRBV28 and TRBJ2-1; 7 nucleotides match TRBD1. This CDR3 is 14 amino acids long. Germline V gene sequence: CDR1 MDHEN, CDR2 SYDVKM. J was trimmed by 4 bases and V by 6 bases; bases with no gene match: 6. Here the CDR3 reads CASSPGTEYNEQFF. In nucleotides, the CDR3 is TGTGCCAGCAGCCCCGGGACAGAATACAATGAGCAGTTCTTC.

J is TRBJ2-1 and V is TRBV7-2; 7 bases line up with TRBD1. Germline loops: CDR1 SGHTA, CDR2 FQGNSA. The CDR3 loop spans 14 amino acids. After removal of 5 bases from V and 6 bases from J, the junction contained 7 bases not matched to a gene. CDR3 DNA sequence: TGTGCCAGCAGCGCCGACAGGGTGGTCAATGAGCAGTTCTTC. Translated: CASSADRVVNEQFF.

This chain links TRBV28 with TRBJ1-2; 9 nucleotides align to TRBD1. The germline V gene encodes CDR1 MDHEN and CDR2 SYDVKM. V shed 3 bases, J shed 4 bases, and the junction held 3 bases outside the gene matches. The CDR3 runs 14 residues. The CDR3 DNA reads TGTGCCAGCAGTTTCTCGGACAGGGGCTATGGCTACACCTTC. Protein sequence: CASSFSDRGYGYTF.

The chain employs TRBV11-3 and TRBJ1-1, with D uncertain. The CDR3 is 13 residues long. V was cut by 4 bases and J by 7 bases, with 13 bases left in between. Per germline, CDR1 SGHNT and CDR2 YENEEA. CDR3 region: CASSYSLEGEAFF. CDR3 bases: TGTGCCAGCAGCTATTCACTCGAGGGTGAAGCTTTCTTT.

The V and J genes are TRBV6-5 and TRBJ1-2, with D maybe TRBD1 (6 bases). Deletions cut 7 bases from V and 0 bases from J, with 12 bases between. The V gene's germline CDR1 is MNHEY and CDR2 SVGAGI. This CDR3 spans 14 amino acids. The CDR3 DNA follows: TGTGCCAGCATGCCGACAGGAGCTAACTATGGCTACACCTTC. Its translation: CASMPTGANYGYTF.

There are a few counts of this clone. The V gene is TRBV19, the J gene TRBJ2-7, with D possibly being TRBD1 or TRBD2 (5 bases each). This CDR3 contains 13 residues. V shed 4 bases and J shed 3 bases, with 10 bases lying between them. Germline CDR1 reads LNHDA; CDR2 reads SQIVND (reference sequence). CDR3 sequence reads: CASSKWDGYEQYF. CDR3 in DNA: TGTGCCAGTAGTAAATGGGACGGCTACGAGCAGTACTTC. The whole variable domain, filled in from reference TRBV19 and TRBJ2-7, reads DGGITQSPKYLFRKEGQNVTLSCEQNLNHDAMYWYRQDPGQGLRLIYYSQIVNDFQKGDIAEGYSVSREKKESFPLTVTSAQKNPTAFYLCASSKWDGYEQYFGPGTRLTVT.

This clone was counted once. CDR3 in DNA: TGTGCCAGCAGTTTACAGGACACTGAAGCTTTCTTT. It is translated as CASSLQDTEAFF. The rearrangement uses TRBV27 and TRBJ1-1; unclear D gene. With 2 bases removed from V and 3 bases from J, the gap between germline ends came to 4 bases. The CDR3 covers 12 residues. The germline V gene has CDR1 MNHEY and CDR2 SMNVEV (reference sequence).

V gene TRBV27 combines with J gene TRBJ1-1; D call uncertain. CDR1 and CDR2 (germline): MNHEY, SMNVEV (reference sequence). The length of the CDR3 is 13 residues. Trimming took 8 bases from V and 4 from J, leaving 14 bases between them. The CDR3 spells CASWASAGTEAFF. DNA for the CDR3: TGTGCCAGCTGGGCCAGTGCAGGCACTGAAGCTTTCTTT.

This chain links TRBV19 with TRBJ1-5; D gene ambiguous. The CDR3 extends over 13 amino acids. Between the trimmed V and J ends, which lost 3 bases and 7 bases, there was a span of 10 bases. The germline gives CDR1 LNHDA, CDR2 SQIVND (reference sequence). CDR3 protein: CASSIGVRQPQHF. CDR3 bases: TGTGCCAGTAGTATTGGGGTACGGCAGCCCCAGCATTTT.

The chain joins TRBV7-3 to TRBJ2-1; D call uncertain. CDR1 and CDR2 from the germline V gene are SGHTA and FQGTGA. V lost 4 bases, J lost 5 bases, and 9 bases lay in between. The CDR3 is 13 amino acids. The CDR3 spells CASSSSRDNEQFF. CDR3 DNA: TGTGCCAGCAGCTCATCTAGGGACAATGAGCAGTTCTTC.

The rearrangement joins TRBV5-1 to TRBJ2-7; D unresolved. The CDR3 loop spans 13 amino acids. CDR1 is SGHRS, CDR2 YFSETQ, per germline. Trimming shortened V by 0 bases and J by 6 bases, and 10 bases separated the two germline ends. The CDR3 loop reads CASSLDNGIEQYF. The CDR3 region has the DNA TGCGCCAGCAGCTTGGATAACGGCATCGAGCAGTACTTC.

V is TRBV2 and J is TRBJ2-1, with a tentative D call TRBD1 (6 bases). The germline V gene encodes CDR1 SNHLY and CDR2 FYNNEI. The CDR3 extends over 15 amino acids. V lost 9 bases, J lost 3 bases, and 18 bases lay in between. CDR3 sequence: CASRRTEIVYNEQFF. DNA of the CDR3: TGTGCCAGTAGACGGACAGAGATTGTCTACAATGAGCAGTTCTTC.

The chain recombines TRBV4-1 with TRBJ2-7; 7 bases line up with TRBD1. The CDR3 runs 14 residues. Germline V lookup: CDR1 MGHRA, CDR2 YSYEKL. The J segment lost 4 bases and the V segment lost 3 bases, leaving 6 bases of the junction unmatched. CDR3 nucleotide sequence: TGCGCCAGCAGCCATCCCGGGACAGTATACGAGCAGTACTTC. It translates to CASSHPGTVYEQYF.